This section outlines one TCR beta chain sequence together with its context. There is no known antigen for this receptor. No base quality information exists; no much larger clone differs at one position. CDR1 and CDR2 are drawn from the germline V gene (reference sequence): DFQATT, SNEGSKA. The CDR3 spans 14 residues, from the cysteine through the phenylalanine. The read is trimmed to its CDR3 DNA, 42 bases read in frame from base 1. A distance of 15 bases separates the germline ends of V and J, which lose 5 bases and 2 bases respectively. The 35 to 40 donors, aged 6 to 90 years, were systemically healthy Caucasian individuals from Russia. Each donor gave 8 to 10 milliliters of peripheral blood, collected into EDTA-treated Vacutainer tubes. Ficoll-Paque density-gradient centrifugation was used to isolate PBMCs, with at least 6.5 million per sample. Total RNA, at least 6 micrograms per sample, was extracted from PBMCs with Trizol reagent. The percentages of naive CD45RAhigh/CD27high T cells were determined by flow cytometry on a PBMC aliquot from every donor.

Receptors were amplified or captured by 5' RACE. TCRdb shows the sequencer as Illumina HiSeq 2500. A second PCR of roughly 6 to 11 cycles was run with a J-beta primer mix and a sample-barcoded 5' primer. A template-switch 5' adaptor carrying 12 random nucleotides introduced a unique molecular identifier onto each TCR beta cDNA molecule. Each sample yielded at least 3 million CDR3-containing paired-end reads. First-strand cDNA was synthesized from all RNA with the Mint cDNA synthesis kit, primed by a TRBC-specific oligonucleotide. All cDNA was treated with uracil-DNA glycosylase and then went through a first 18-cycle PCR with the universal primers M1SS and BC2_uni_R. From the authors' description of their analysis: For normalization, 1 million high-quality reads, each with a distinct molecular identifier, were randomly selected from each sample. Instead of being binned into consensus sequences, reads that shared molecular identifiers were thrown out. MiTCR, with a Q25 quality threshold and the strictest error-elimination algorithm, was used for CDR3 identification, clonotype clustering and error correction. A nonparametric unseen species model with Euler transformation was used to estimate lower-bound total TCR beta diversity. The public reads were quality trimmed at Q25 with fastp and then assembled into clones with MiXCR by TCRdb, keeping productive beta chains. CDR3 protein sequences are deduplicated, and each keeps its most common genes and DNA. TCRdb, not the original authors, processed these V and J calls. The table for this sample lists over 1,300,000 distinct CDR3 sequences; around 59% of them were counted only once. 6.7% of the sample comes from the top ten.

These data originate in a study of blood T cells in healthy people across ages (dated by TCRdb to about 2015). At the level of the whole study: Template switching captured roughly one uniquely barcoded TCR beta cDNA molecule per two T cells in model experiments. Age-related changes in TCR beta repertoire diversity were measured in the study by deep sequencing normalized with unique cDNA molecular identifiers. Donors were grouped into four age groups: young (average roughly 17 years), middle-aged (less than 40), aged (around 56) and long-lived (just over 80). To avoid experimental bias, donors of different ages were distributed randomly across sequencing lanes. For two donors (one aged 18 to 30 and one aged 80 or older), the study analyzed two additional independent replicas of 1 million unique cDNA reads from the same blood draw. General study outcomes and caveats: As age increased, observed TCR beta diversity per million T cells dropped in a roughly linear way, and a significant reduction was already evident by age around 41. The percentage of naive T cells measured by flow cytometry correlated strongly with observed TCR beta diversity. Estimates of total diversity based on one million sequenced T cells were considered lower bounds and underestimates. Compared with the aged group, more naive CD4+ T cells, fewer expanded clones and increased TCR diversity were shown by the long-lived group, suggesting age selection. Because profiling used bulk unsorted PBMCs, naive and antigen-experienced compartments could not be compared conclusively. Because donor CMV infection status was unknown, age-related changes in expanded clonotypes were potentially confounded.

The chain links TRBV20-1 with TRBJ2-5; 6 matching bases give a weak D call of TRBD2. The source is a man younger than 35 in good health. Sequenced input: blood. The DNA is as follows: TGCAGTGCTTCTCCCGGGACTTCACAAGAGACCCAGTACTTC. Translated, this is CSASPGTSQETQYF.